This T cell receptor (beta chain) was sequenced for a study of cytomegalovirus exposure and HLA in healthy donors. Study observations and caveats: TCR sequences were mostly rare, though some public TCRs occurred in many donors.

From germline, CDR1 is MGHRA and CDR2 YSYEKL. This CDR3 comprises 16 residues. As regards this clone: Its antigen is currently unknown. An end of the junction differs from the germline gene, which may be a read error. This sample includes further DNA sequences coding for the same CDR3.

Primers for the PCR totalled 60 Vbeta and 13 Jbeta. TCRdb's table, derived via immunoSEQ multiplex PCR, lists solely in-frame clones and lacks some. The sample lists some 150,000 clones, around 77% occurring once. The receptor's source is a female donor in good health and CMV-seronegative. Sequencing input: PBMCs. This sequence joins TRBV4-1 and TRBJ1-1; D is unclear. The CDR3: CASSQEMTAMNTEAFF. The CDR3 DNA sequence: TGCGCCAGCAGCCAGGAGATGACCGCTATGAACACTGAAGCCTTCTTT.